The text below deals with one TCR beta chain. Its matching antigen is unknown. V was cut by 1 base and J by 3 bases, with 7 bases left in between. CDR3 length equals 13 residues. CDR1 is MNHEY, CDR2 SVGAGI, per germline. These data come from a study of OX40 agonist ivuxolimab in advanced cancers. Study background: Past anti-PD-1, anti-PD-L1 or anti-CTLA-4 therapy was accepted, and around 40% had received some. Notes on the study in general: Average numbers of expanded clones were greater in CD8+ T cells than in CD4+. The authors also found low normalized T-cell clonal expansion in some nonresponders.

Measured with immunoSEQ multiplex PCR; TCRdb has only the in-frame clones, and not every one. The table lists around 6,300 clones, around 78% of them singletons. Drawing of blood for sampling happened at baseline, at cycle 4 day 1, and at cycle 7 day 1. Sample: CD4+ or CD8+ T cells sorted from blood, taken in a trial of the OX40 agonist ivuxolimab. The chain combines TRBV6-5 with TRBJ2-7; D not certain. The clonotype was recovered from an adult with an advanced solid tumor such as melanoma, head and neck, liver or kidney cancer. The CDR3 sequence is CASSYLLSYEQYF. The CDR3 DNA sequence: TGTGCCAGCAGTTACTTACTTAGCTACGAGCAGTACTTC.